This T cell receptor beta chain was observed in a study of blood T cell repertoires in COVID-19. Background on the study: Collection of acute and convalescent COVID-19 samples took place in the United States, Italy and Spain. T cells, B-cell-depleted T cells, or PBMCs supplied cDNA or gDNA.

CDR1 and CDR2 (germline): SGHNT, YENEEA. The CDR3 loop spans 15 amino acids. V was shortened by 5 bases and J by 8 bases, with 18 bases between the two germline ends. The authors' processing: Amplification from reference gene primers served as the basis for estimated nucleated cell counts. Libraries were prepared by immunoSEQ multiplex PCR; TCRdb keeps only in-frame clonotypes and omits some of them. The V and J calls and clone size were taken over from that table, and D and trimming were inferred from the DNA. The repertoire consists of about 200,000 clones, with roughly 90% occurring once and the leading ten covering 0.53%.

This rearrangement joins TRBV11-3 to TRBJ2-2; possibly TRBD2 for D (7 bases). The TCR sequence derives from a man between 45 and 60 years old with acute or convalescent COVID-19. The sequenced sample consisted of peripheral blood. The CDR3 protein is CASSPRGGVKGELFF. As DNA, the CDR3 is TGTGCCAGCAGCCCTCGCGGGGGCGTTAAGGGGGAGCTGTTTTTT.